This T cell receptor (beta chain) was found in a study of T cell repertoires in cytomegalovirus infection. This clonotype was counted ten times or more. The antigen remains unidentified. The V segment lost 5 bases and the J segment 8 bases; nucleotides outside the gene matches: 6. Looked up from germline, CDR1 is SGHVS and CDR2 is FNYEAQ. This CDR3 region has 13 residues. In TCRdb, the reads were re-called with MiXCR into one record per CDR3 protein. The sample has about 270,000 distinct CDR3 sequences, about 20% seen once; the top ten hold roughly a fifth. The genes are TRBV7-6 and TRBJ2-1; 7 bases are shared with TRBD1. The clonotype was recovered from a human donor in good health (CMV status not recorded). Some clones in this sample may be carry-over from other donors' samples. The material sequenced was cultured PBMCs, taken from culture after CMV antigen stimulation. The chain's CDR3 is CASSTRQGHEQFF. The CDR3 coding sequence is TGTGCCAGCAGCACCAGACAGGGCCATGAGCAGTTCTTC.